Following are 32 T cell receptor beta chains from one sample sequenced in a study of CD4 T cells in relation to SARS-CoV-2 and coronaviruses. Here immunoSEQ multiplex PCR was the method, and the copy in TCRdb shows in-frame clones only, minus some. The top ten hold 3.1% of the sample, which has 35,000 to 40,000 clones, 80% to 90% seen once. Material: memory CD4+ T cells from PBMCs. These receptor sequences come from an adult with COVID-19.

V and J are TRBV19 and TRBJ1-5; a possible D gene is TRBD1 (5 bases). Trimming shortened V by 4 bases and J by 4 bases, and 14 bases separated the two germline ends. Germline values: CDR1 LNHDA, CDR2 SQIVND (reference sequence). The CDR3 is made up of 15 amino acids. In DNA, the CDR3 is TGTGCCAGTAGTAGCTGGGACGGTCGTAATCAGCCCCAGCATTTT. This translates into CASSSWDGRNQPQHF.

The chain carries TRBV18 and TRBJ2-1, with a weak D call TRBD1 (5 bases). CDR1 is KGHSH and CDR2 is LQKENI in the germline V gene. The CDR3 has 14 amino acids. V gave up 5 bases and J gave up 7 bases, with 15 bases separating them. In nucleotides, the CDR3 is TGTGCCAGCTCATCATTACAGGAATCGAATGAGCAGTTCTTC. Translating it yields CASSSLQESNEQFF.

This clone came up once. This sequence joins TRBV5-4 and TRBJ2-7; D uncertain. The CDR3 is 12 residues long. Trimming stripped 4 bases from V and 6 bases from J, with 11 bases between. From germline, CDR1 is SGHNT and CDR2 YYREEE (reference sequence). The CDR3 sequence is CASSRSNLEQYF. The CDR3, as DNA: TGTGCCAGCAGCCGTTCGAACCTCGAGCAGTACTTC.

This clone was seen a handful of times. J is TRBJ2-2 and V is TRBV5-5, with 8 positions matching TRBD2. This CDR3 is built from 17 residues. CDR1 and CDR2 (germline): SGHKS, YYEKEE (reference sequence). Unmatched junction bases numbered 8, after V lost 0 bases and J lost 4 bases. CDR3: CASSLAPLGRATGELFF. The CDR3 nucleotides are TGTGCCAGCAGCTTGGCCCCCCTCGGGAGGGCCACCGGGGAGCTGTTTTTT.

V gene TRBV28 combines with J gene TRBJ1-2; 7 bases match TRBD1. CDR3 size: 15 residues. From germline, CDR1 is MDHEN and CDR2 SYDVKM. V shed 4 bases and J 5 bases; nucleotides not matched to a gene: 10. DNA of the CDR3: TGTGCCAGCAGTTCCTCCCACCCAGGGGGATATGGCTACACCTTC. This gives the protein CASSSSHPGGYGYTF.

The chain carries TRBV27 and TRBJ1-2, with TRBD1 matching over 8 bases. J gave up 10 bases and V 5 bases, and 9 bases lay outside the gene matches. Germline CDR1 MNHEY, CDR2 SMNVEV (reference sequence). The CDR3 has 13 residues. The DNA of the CDR3 is TGTGCCAGCAGTCCCGGACAGGGTAGGTTCTACACCTTC. Its translation: CASSPGQGRFYTF.

This clone was found a few times. This chain uses TRBV30 with TRBJ2-1; TRBD1 matches at 10 bases. Germline V CDR1 and CDR2: GTSNPN, SVGIG (reference sequence). This CDR3 is built from 14 residues. J gave up 10 bases and V 5 bases, and 11 bases lay outside the gene matches. CDR3 sequence reads: CAWFHRDRGREQFF. The DNA of the CDR3 is TGTGCCTGGTTTCACCGGGACAGGGGACGGGAGCAGTTCTTC.

The gene calls are TRBV7-2 and TRBJ2-7; perhaps TRBD2 as D (5 bases). V shed 0 bases and J shed 12 bases, with 18 bases lying between them. This CDR3 region has 14 residues. CDR1 SGHTA and CDR2 FQGNSA come from the germline V gene. Written as DNA, the CDR3 is TGTGCCAGCAGCTTAGCGAGTGGTGTGGAGGCGCGGTACTTC. As protein: CASSLASGVEARYF. The whole variable domain, filled in from reference TRBV7-2 and TRBJ2-7, reads GAGVSQSPSNKVTEKGKDVELRCDPISGHTALYWYRQSLGQGLEFLIYFQGNSAPDKSGLPSDRFSAERTGGSVSTLTIQRTQQEDSAVYLCASSLASGVEARYFGPGTRLTVT.

The chain links TRBV18 to TRBJ1-1; no clear D gene. V shed 0 bases and J shed 8 bases, with 16 bases lying between them. Germline V gene data show CDR1 as KGHSH and CDR2 as LQKENI. The length of the CDR3 is 15 residues. The CDR3 DNA sequence: TGTGCCAGCTCACCACCGCGGGCCGGACCTCAGGAAGCTTTCTTT. As protein: CASSPPRAGPQEAFF.

The chain links TRBV10-1 to TRBJ2-3; D possibly uses TRBD1 or TRBD2 (5 bases each). CDR1 is WNHNN, CDR2 SYGVQD, per germline (reference sequence). The CDR3 contains 14 residues. V shed 0 bases and J shed 8 bases, with 12 bases lying between them. The CDR3, as DNA: TGCGCCAGCAGTGAGTCCCGGGGACCGTCTACGCAGTATTTT. Its translation is CASSESRGPSTQYF.

In the case of this clone: Its ends do not fully match the called genes, so a read error is possible. This chain joins TRBV29-1 and TRBJ1-3; D is unclear. In germline, CDR1 is SQVTM, CDR2 ANQGSEA. There are 14 residues in the CDR3. This CDR3 reads CSVPDPSTGNTIYF. CDR3 coding DNA: TGCAGCGTTCCTGACCCTTCAACTGGGAACACCATATATTTT.

The V gene is TRBV27, the J gene TRBJ1-5, with 8 bases lining up with TRBD1. Germline loops: CDR1 MNHEY, CDR2 SMNVEV (reference sequence). The CDR3 has 20 residues. With V trimmed by 6 bases and J by 1 base, 20 bases remained unmatched. CDR3 nucleotide sequence: TGTGCCAGCAGCTCCTGGACAGGGATTTTACAAATTGGAAGCAATCAGCCCCAGCATTTT. It is translated as CASSSWTGILQIGSNQPQHF.

The chain joins TRBV5-5 to TRBJ2-1; D unclear. CDR1 is SGHKS, CDR2 YYEKEE, per germline (reference sequence). The CDR3 has 13 residues. V was pared by 4 bases and J by 5 bases, with 10 bases between. CDR3 amino acids: CASSVPAHNEQFF. The CDR3 coding sequence is TGTGCCAGCAGCGTCCCAGCGCACAATGAGCAGTTCTTC.

V is TRBV6-7 and J is TRBJ2-3, with 14 nucleotides matching TRBD2. TRBV6-7 is an ORF, and what it does is uncertain. The CDR3 runs 18 residues. V trimming: 4 bases; J trimming: 6 bases; junction bases outside the gene matches: 12. CDR3 loop: CASSWIYGTSGSWDTQYF. The CDR3 DNA is TGTGCCAGCAGTTGGATTTATGGGACTAGCGGGAGTTGGGATACGCAGTATTTT.

The chain has TRBV28 and TRBJ1-3; D may be TRBD1 (5 bases). The germline V gene encodes CDR1 MDHEN and CDR2 SYDVKM. Trimming pared 3 bases from V and 2 bases from J, leaving 23 bases between. This CDR3 has 19 residues. The CDR3 is CASSFMAYRGRGPGNTIYF. The CDR3 DNA is TGTGCCAGCAGTTTTATGGCCTATCGGGGTCGGGGACCTGGAAACACCATATATTTT.

V usage is TRBV5-1 and J usage is TRBJ2-3, with TRBD2 identical over 10 bases. CDR1 and CDR2 (germline): SGHRS, YFSETQ. V was pared by 0 bases and J by 5 bases, with 9 bases of the junction left unmatched. The CDR3 totals 17 residues. The CDR3 loop is CASSLAYSGGGEDTQYF. The CDR3 DNA sequence: TGCGCCAGCAGCTTGGCCTACAGCGGGGGGGGAGAAGATACGCAGTATTTT.

The V call is TRBV7-9, the J call TRBJ2-3; the D gene could be TRBD1 or TRBD2 (5 bases each). The ends were cut back, 1 base at V and 4 bases at J, with 9 bases in the middle. The CDR3 consists of 14 residues. CDR1 is SEHNR and CDR2 is FQNEAQ in the germline V gene (reference sequence). The CDR3 DNA reads as TGTGCCAGCAGCTTAGTTCTGGGGGCAGATACGCAGTATTTT. As protein: CASSLVLGADTQYF.

This chain joins TRBV19 and TRBJ2-2; a weak D match, TRBD2 (5 bases). The CDR3 covers 16 residues. Trimming removed 5 bases at V and 2 bases at J, with 15 bases between. In germline, CDR1 is LNHDA, CDR2 SQIVND (reference sequence). DNA of the CDR3: TGTGCCAGTAGTCCATGGCGGCTAGCAAACACCGGGGAGCTGTTTTTT. It translates to CASSPWRLANTGELFF.

V usage is TRBV6-1 and J usage is TRBJ2-1, with unresolved D. Trimming took 2 bases from V and 8 from J, leaving 7 bases between them. CDR1 and CDR2 (germline): MNHNS, SASEGT. The CDR3 consists of 12 residues. CDR3 in amino acids: CASSERLDEQFF. CDR3 nucleotides: TGTGCCAGCAGTGAAAGATTGGATGAGCAGTTCTTC.

The chain couples TRBV30 to TRBJ1-1, with 8 positions matching TRBD1. With V trimmed by 5 bases and J by 6 bases, 8 bases remained unmatched. Looked up from germline, CDR1 is GTSNPN and CDR2 is SVGIG (reference sequence). The CDR3 has 13 residues. The CDR3 reads CAWSPATGAEAFF. CDR3 in DNA: TGTGCCTGGTCTCCCGCGACAGGGGCTGAAGCTTTCTTT.

In DNA, the CDR3 is TGTGCCACCAGTGACCCTAGCGGGACCCACAATGAGCAGTTCTTC. Amino acid sequence: CATSDPSGTHNEQFF. The gene calls are TRBV24-1 and TRBJ2-1, with 9 bases lining up with TRBD2. CDR3 size: 15 residues. Per germline, CDR1 KGHDR and CDR2 SFDVKD. Trimming cost V 4 bases and J 5 bases; bases outside gene matches: 5.

V is TRBV5-5 and J is TRBJ2-5; D assignment may be TRBD1 or TRBD2 (5 bases each). The CDR3 has 14 residues. Trimming cost V 1 base and J 5 bases, with 12 bases left between them. The V gene's germline CDR1 is SGHKS and CDR2 YYEKEE (reference sequence). CDR3 sequence (DNA): TGTGCCAGCAGCTTGCTCCAGGGCGGGGAGACCCAGTACTTC. Protein: CASSLLQGGETQYF.

J is TRBJ1-1 and V is TRBV5-1; D might be TRBD1 (5 bases). Trimming took off 4 bases at V and 1 base at J, with 8 bases between the two ends. The CDR3 contains 13 residues. Germline-derived CDR1 and CDR2 are SGHRS and YFSETQ. The CDR3 loop reads CASSPTANTEAFF. CDR3 nucleotide sequence: TGCGCCAGCAGCCCGACAGCGAACACTGAAGCTTTCTTT.

The CDR3 reads CASSLALGQGQYF. The CDR3 DNA reads TGTGCCAGCAGCTTGGCCCTCGGACAAGGCCAGTACTTC. The V gene is TRBV5-5, the J gene TRBJ2-7, with D possibly matching TRBD1 (5 bases). This CDR3 is 13 amino acids long. CDR1 is SGHKS and CDR2 is YYEKEE in the germline V gene (reference sequence). Trimming took 0 bases from V and 10 from J, leaving 14 bases between them.

The V call is TRBV7-2, the J call TRBJ1-1; no clear D gene. V was trimmed by 3 bases and J by 1 base, leaving 6 bases between them. From germline, CDR1 is SGHTA and CDR2 FQGNSA. This CDR3 contains 13 residues. The CDR3 is CASSFMANTEAFF. In DNA, the CDR3 is TGTGCCAGCAGCTTTATGGCGAACACTGAAGCTTTCTTT.

This chain connects TRBV18 to TRBJ2-3; 10 bases agree with TRBD1. The CDR3 totals 16 residues. Per germline, CDR1 KGHSH and CDR2 LQKENI. With 6 bases clipped from V and 6 bases from J, the junction kept 12 bases outside the gene matches. The CDR3: CASSQGTGAAGDTQYF. DNA of the CDR3: TGTGCCAGCTCTCAAGGGACAGGGGCAGCGGGGGATACGCAGTATTTT.

The chain is built from TRBV29-1 and TRBJ1-4; D remains ambiguous. Deletions cut 4 bases from V and 3 bases from J, with 12 bases between. Germline CDR1 reads SQVTM; CDR2 reads ANQGSEA. The CDR3 has 14 amino acids. The CDR3 sequence: CSVAIFSSNEKLFF. The CDR3 region has the DNA TGCAGCGTTGCAATCTTCTCTTCTAATGAAAAACTGTTTTTT.

Written as DNA, the CDR3 is TGTGCCAGCAGCCAAGACCTATACAATGAGCAGTTCTTC. This sequence encodes CASSQDLYNEQFF. The chain links TRBV3-1 (or the pseudogene TRBV3-2) to TRBJ2-1; D remains unclear. Germline values: CDR1 LGHDT, CDR2 YNNKEL (reference sequence). CDR3 length: 13 amino acids. The V end lost 0 bases, the J end lost 4 bases, and 4 bases lay between the germline ends.

J is TRBJ2-7 and V is TRBV24-1, with D perhaps matching TRBD2 (6 bases). Germline CDR1 reads KGHDR; CDR2 reads SFDVKD. There are 16 residues in the CDR3. Trimming cost V 4 bases and J 4 bases, with 19 bases left between them. CDR3 in amino acids: CATSDWVTGVGYEQYF. CDR3 sequence (DNA): TGTGCCACCAGTGACTGGGTTACGGGAGTCGGGTACGAGCAGTACTTC.

The chain is built from TRBV4-2 and TRBJ2-7; 9 bases map to TRBD2. This CDR3 contains 15 residues. Germline V lookup: CDR1 LGHNA, CDR2 YNFKEQ. The V gene end was trimmed by 3 bases and the J gene end by 3 bases; junction bases not matched to a gene: 6. The CDR3 DNA follows: TGTGCCAGCAGCCAGAGTAGCGGGAGTGACTACGAGCAGTACTTC. Protein: CASSQSSGSDYEQYF.

This chain links TRBV2 with TRBJ2-1; D unclear. Germline V lookup: CDR1 SNHLY, CDR2 FYNNEI. Trimming left V 5 bases short and J 2 bases short, with 10 bases between. CDR3 length: 14 residues. CDR3: CASSTSAAYNEQFF. The DNA for the CDR3 is TGTGCCAGCAGTACAAGCGCCGCCTACAATGAGCAGTTCTTC.

The chain recombines TRBV5-6 with TRBJ2-1; TRBD1 is a possible D gene (6 bases). The CDR3 is made up of 18 amino acids. Germline V CDR1 and CDR2: SGHDT, YYEEEE. V shed 4 bases and J shed 6 bases, with 26 bases lying between them. CDR3 sequence (DNA): TGTGCCAGCAGCCCTGGGACACCTACATGGTCCCCGGGCAATGAGCAGTTCTTC. Its translation: CASSPGTPTWSPGNEQFF.